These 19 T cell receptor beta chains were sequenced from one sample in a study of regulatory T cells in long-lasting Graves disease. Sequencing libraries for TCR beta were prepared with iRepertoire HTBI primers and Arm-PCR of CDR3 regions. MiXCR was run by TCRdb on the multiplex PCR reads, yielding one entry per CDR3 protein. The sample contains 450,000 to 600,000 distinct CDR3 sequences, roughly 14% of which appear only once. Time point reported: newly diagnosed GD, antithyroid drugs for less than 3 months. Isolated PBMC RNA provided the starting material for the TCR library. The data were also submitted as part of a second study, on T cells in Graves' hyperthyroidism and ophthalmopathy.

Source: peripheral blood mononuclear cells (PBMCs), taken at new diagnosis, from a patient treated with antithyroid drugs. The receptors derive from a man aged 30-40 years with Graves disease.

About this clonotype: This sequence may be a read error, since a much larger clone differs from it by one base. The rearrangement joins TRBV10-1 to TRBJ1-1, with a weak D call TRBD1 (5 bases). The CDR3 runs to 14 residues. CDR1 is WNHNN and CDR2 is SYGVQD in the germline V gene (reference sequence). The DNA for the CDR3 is TGCGACAGCAGTAAGGGGCCCCCGAACACTGAAGCTTTCTTT. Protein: CDSSKGPPNTEAFF.

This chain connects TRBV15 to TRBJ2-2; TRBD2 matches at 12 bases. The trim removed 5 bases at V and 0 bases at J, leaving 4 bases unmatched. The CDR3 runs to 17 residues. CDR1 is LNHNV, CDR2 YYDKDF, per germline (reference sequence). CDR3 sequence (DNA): TGTGCCACCAGCGAAACTAGCGGGAGGCCGAACACCGGGGAGCTGTTTTTT. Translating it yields CATSETSGRPNTGELFF.

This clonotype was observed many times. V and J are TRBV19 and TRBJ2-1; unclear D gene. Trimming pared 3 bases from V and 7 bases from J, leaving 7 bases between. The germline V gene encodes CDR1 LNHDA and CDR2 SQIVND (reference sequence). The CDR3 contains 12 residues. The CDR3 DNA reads TGTGCCAGTAGTATGGCCAATAATGAGCAGTTCTTC. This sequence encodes CASSMANNEQFF.

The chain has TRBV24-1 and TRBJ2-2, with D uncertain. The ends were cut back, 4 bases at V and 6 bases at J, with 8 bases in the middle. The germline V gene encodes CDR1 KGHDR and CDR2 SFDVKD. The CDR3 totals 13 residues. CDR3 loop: CATSDFVPGELFF. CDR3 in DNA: TGTGCCACCAGTGACTTTGTACCCGGGGAGCTGTTTTTT.

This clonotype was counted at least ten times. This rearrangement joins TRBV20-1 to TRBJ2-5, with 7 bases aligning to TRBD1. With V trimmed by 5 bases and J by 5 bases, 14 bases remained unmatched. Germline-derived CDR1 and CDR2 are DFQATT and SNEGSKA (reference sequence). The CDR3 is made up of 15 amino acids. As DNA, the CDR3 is TGCAGTGCTGAGACAGGGCTCGAATCGGGGGAGACCCAGTACTTC. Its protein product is CSAETGLESGETQYF.

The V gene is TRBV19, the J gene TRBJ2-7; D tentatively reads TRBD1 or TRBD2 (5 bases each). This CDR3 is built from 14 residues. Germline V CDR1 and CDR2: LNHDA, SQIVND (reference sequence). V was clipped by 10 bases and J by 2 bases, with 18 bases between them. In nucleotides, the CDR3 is TGTGCCATACACCTCGGGACCGCTACCTACGAGCAGTACTTC. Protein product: CAIHLGTATYEQYF.

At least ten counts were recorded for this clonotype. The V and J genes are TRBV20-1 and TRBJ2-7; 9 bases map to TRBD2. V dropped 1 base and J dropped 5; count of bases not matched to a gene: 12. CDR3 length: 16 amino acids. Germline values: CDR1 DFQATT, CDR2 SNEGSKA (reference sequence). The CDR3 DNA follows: TGCAGTGCTAGAGCGTCCGGCGGGAGGGCCAGGGACGAGCAGTACTTC. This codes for CSARASGGRARDEQYF.

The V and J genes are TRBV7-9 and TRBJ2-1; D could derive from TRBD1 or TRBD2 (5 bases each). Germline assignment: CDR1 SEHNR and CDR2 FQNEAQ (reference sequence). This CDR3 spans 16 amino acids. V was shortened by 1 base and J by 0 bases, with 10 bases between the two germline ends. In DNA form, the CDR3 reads TGTGCCAGCAGCTTAGGGGGGTATAGCTCCTACAATGAGCAGTTCTTC. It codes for CASSLGGYSSYNEQFF.

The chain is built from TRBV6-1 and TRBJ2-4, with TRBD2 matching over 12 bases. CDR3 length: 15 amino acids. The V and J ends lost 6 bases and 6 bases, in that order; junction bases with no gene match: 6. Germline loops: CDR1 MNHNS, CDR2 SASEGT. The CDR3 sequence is CASRTLAGGRNIQYF. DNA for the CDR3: TGTGCCAGCAGGACACTAGCGGGAGGAAGAAACATTCAGTACTTC.

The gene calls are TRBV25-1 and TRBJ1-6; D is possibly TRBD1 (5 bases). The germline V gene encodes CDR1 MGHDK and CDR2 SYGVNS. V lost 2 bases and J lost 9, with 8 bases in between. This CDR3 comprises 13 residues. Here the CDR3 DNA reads TGTGCCAGCAGTGAACTGAGGGGTTCACCCCTCCACTTT. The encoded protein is CASSELRGSPLHF.

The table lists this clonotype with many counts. CDR3 bases: TGTGCCAGCAGTTACGACAGGCCGATGAACACTGAAGCTTTCTTT. Protein: CASSYDRPMNTEAFF. The J gene is TRBJ1-1, the V gene TRBV6-2 or TRBV6-3; possibly TRBD1 for D (6 bases). Between the trimmed V and J ends, which lost 2 bases and 0 bases, there was a span of 10 bases. CDR1 MNHEY and CDR2 SVGEGT come from the germline V gene. The CDR3 has 15 residues.

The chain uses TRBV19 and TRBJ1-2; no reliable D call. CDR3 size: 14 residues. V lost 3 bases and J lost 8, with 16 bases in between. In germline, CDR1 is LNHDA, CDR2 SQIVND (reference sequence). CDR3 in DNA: TGTGCCAGTAGTATCCCCGAGAAGGAATGGGGCTACACCTTC. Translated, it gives CASSIPEKEWGYTF. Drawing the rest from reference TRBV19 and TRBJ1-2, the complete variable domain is DGGITQSPKYLFRKEGQNVTLSCEQNLNHDAMYWYRQDPGQGLRLIYYSQIVNDFQKGDIAEGYSVSREKKESFPLTVTSAQKNPTAFYLCASSIPEKEWGYTFGSGTRLTVV.

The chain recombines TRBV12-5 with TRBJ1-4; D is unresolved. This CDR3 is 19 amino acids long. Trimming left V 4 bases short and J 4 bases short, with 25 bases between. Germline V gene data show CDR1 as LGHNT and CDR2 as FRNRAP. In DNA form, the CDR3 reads TGTGCTAGTGGTTGGATTAGGGCGCCGGTCCAGGCGGGTAATGAAAAACTGTTTTTT. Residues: CASGWIRAPVQAGNEKLFF.

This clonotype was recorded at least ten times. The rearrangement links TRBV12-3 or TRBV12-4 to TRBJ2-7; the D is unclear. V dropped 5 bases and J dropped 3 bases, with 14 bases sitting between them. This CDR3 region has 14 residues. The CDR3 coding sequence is TGTGCCAGCAGTCGAAGTCCCACCTTCTACGAGCAGTACTTC. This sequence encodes CASSRSPTFYEQYF.

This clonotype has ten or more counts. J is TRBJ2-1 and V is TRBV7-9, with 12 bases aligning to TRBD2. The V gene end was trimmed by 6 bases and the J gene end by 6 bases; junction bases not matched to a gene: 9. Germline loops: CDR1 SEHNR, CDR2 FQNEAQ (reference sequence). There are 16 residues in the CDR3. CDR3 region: CASSPPGTSGFNEQFF. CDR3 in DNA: TGTGCCAGCAGTCCTCCCGGGACTAGCGGGTTCAATGAGCAGTTCTTC.

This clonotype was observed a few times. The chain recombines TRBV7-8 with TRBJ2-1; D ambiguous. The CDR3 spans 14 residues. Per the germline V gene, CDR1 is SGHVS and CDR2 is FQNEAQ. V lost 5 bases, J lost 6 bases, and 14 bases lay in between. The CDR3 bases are TGTGCCAGCAGCAATCTAGTCAGTTCCAATGAGCAGTTCTTC. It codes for CASSNLVSSNEQFF.

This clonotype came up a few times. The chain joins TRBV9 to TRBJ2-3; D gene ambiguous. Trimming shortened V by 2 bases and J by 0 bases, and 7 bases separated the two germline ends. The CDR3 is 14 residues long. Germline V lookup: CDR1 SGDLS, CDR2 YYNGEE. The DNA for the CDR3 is TGTGCCAGCAGCGTTCACCGAAGCACAGATACGCAGTATTTT. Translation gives CASSVHRSTDTQYF.

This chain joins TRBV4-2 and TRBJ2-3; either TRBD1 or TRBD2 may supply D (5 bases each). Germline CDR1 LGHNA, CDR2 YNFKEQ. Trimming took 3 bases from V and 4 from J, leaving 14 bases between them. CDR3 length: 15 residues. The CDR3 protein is CASSQEDGAADTQYF. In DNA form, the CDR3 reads TGTGCCAGCAGCCAGGAGGACGGGGCAGCAGATACGCAGTATTTT.

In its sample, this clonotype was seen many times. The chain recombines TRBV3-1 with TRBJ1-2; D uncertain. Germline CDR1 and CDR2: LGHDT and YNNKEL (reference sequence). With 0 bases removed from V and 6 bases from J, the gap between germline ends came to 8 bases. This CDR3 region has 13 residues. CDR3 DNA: TGTGCCAGCAGCCAAGAGGGTTTTAATGGCTACACCTTC. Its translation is CASSQEGFNGYTF.